This entry features one T cell receptor (beta chain) sequence. No antigen is known for it. Sequencing was performed with immunoSEQ multiplex PCR; in TCRdb, only in-frame clones are kept and a portion is missing. This table has approximately 140,000 clones, about 92% appearing once. These data are taken from a study of T cell responses to AZD1222 COVID-19 vaccine. Findings of the study overall: Repertoires were collected only later (after the peak T cell response had occurred). Vaccine-associated CD4 TCRs spanned spike, dominant at 160-218 and 743-854. Once two AZD1222 doses were given, Spike-specific TCR breadth and depth went up.

Sequencing was performed on peripheral blood, taken on day 0 of AZD1222 vaccination. The receptor was isolated from an adult in good health.

CDR3 region: CASSLGWNPGGHYGYTF. CDR3 DNA sequence: TGTGCCAGCAGCTTAGGTTGGAATCCAGGGGGCCACTATGGCTACACCTTC. The chain couples TRBV7-2 to TRBJ1-2; 8 bases are shared with TRBD1. Germline V gives CDR1 SGHTA, CDR2 FQGNSA. Trimming cost V 1 base and J 3 bases; bases outside gene matches: 10. The CDR3 runs to 17 residues.